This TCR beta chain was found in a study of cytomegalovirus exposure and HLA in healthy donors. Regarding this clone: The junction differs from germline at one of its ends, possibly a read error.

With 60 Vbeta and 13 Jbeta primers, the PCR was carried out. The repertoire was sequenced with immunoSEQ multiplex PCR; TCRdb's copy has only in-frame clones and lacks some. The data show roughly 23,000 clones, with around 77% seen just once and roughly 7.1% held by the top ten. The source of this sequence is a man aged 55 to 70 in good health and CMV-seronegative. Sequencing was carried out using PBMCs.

This chain's CDR3 is CSSGGRAYEQYF. As DNA, the CDR3 is TGTTCCAGTGGGGGCAGGGCCTACGAGCAGTACTTC. This chain connects TRBV7-9 to TRBJ2-7, with D possibly matching TRBD1 (6 bases). The CDR3 runs to 12 residues. CDR1 and CDR2 (germline): SEHNR, FQNEAQ (reference sequence).